The entry that follows covers one T cell receptor (beta chain) sequence. Germline lookup yields CDR1 MNHNY and CDR2 SVGAGI (reference sequence). This CDR3 is built from 17 residues. Trimming took off 6 bases at V and 0 bases at J, with 20 bases between the two ends. Followed longitudinally, the Seattle patients had been enrolled during active infection. The entry originates in a study of blood T cell repertoires in COVID-19. Study summary: Sample material is recorded as cDNA or gDNA derived from T cells, B-cell-depleted T cells, or PBMCs.

Some clones are missing from TCRdb's copy, which holds only in-frame ones; the method was immunoSEQ multiplex PCR. Of approximately 120,000 clones in the sample, over 75% were seen once. The material sequenced was peripheral blood. The V and J genes are TRBV6-6 and TRBJ1-2; D possibly corresponds to TRBD1 (6 bases). The TCR sequence derives from a man aged 25 to 45 with COVID-19, enrolled during active disease. CDR3 bases: TGTGCCAGCAGCCGATCGACAGCCAGGGGCGCTAACTATGGCTACACCTTC. Translation: CASSRSTARGANYGYTF.